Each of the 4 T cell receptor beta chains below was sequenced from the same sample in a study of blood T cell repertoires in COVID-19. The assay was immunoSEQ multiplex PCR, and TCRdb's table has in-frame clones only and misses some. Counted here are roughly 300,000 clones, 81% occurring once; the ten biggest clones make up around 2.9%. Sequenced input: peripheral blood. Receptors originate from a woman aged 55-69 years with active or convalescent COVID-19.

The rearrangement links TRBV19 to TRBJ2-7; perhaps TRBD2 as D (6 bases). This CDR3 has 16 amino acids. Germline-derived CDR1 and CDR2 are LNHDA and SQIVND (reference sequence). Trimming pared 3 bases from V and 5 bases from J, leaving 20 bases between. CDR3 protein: CASSMGGRGISHEQYF. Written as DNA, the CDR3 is TGTGCCAGTAGTATGGGGGGTCGCGGGATTAGCCACGAGCAGTACTTC.

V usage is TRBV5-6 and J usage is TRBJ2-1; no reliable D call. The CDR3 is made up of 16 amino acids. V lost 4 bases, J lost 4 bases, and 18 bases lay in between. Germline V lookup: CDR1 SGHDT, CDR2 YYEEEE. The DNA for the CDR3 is TGTGCCAGCAGCCCCCCTCGCGCGGTTCCGTACAATGAGCAGTTCTTC. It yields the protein CASSPPRAVPYNEQFF.

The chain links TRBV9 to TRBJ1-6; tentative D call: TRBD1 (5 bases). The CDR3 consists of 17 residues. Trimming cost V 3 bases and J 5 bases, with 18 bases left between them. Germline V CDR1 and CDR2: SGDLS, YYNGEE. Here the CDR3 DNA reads TGTGCCAGCAGCGCGGCCCGAAGGGGACTCGATAATTCACCCCTCCACTTT. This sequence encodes CASSAARRGLDNSPLHF.

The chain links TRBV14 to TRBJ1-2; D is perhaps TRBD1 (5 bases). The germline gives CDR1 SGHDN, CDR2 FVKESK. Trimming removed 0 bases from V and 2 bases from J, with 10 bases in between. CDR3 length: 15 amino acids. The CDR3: CASSQDLNRNYGYTF. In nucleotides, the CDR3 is TGTGCCAGCAGCCAAGATTTGAACAGGAACTATGGCTACACCTTC.